What follows is one TCR beta chain and its context. This entry is derived from a study of B cell selection in AIRE deficiency. Sorted regulatory T cells were CD4-positive, CD25-high and CD127-low or negative. Only in-frame clones appear in the TCRdb table, and some are missing; sequencing was by immunoSEQ multiplex PCR. In the table there are about 22,000 clones, about nine tenths of which are singletons. V gave up 3 bases and J gave up 2 bases, with 5 bases separating them. The germline CDR1 and CDR2 sequences are DFQATT and SNEGSKA (reference sequence). This CDR3 comprises 11 residues. Material: CD4+CD25+ Tregs sorted from PBMCs. The clonotype originates from a human donor in good health. This chain joins TRBV20-1 and TRBJ2-7; D remains ambiguous. CDR3 in DNA: TGCAGTGCTAGTGGACCCTACGAGCAGTACTTC. Amino acids: CSASGPYEQYF.